This is a list of T cell receptor beta chains from one sample in a study of T cell clusters in autoimmune cytopenias. TCRdb re-analyzed the multiplex PCR reads; it lists each CDR3 protein once, without DNA. This sample's table has some 980 distinct CDR3 sequences. The specimen sequenced was peripheral blood. The receptor source for this set is a human donor with an autoimmune cytopenia or autoimmune hepatitis (not recorded which). The CDR3 runs from the conserved cysteine through the conserved F or W. Where a row states a size, it is once, few, many or the class of an expanded clone; other rows omit it.

J,V,size,CDR3
TRBJ1-3,TRBV5-6,medium-sized,CASSLVGDNSGNTIYF
TRBJ1-2,TRBV30,medium-sized,CAWSTGHFYGYTF
TRBJ2-5,TRBV21-1,.,CASSKSGWGTQETQYF
TRBJ2-7,TRBV27,medium-sized,CASSYLGAGATEQYF
TRBJ1-3,TRBV20-1,medium-sized,CSADRFTGNTIYF
TRBJ1-3,TRBV12-3/TRBV12-4,.,CASSPTGGPGNTIYF
TRBJ2-2,TRBV9,.,CASTMERGGNTGELFF
TRBJ2-1,TRBV6-5,medium-sized,CASSYSDVRSSYNEQFF
TRBJ2-2,TRBV7-9,medium-sized,CASSFRGANTGELFF
TRBJ1-5,TRBV20-1,.,CSAPSRGSGNQPQHF
TRBJ1-3,TRBV11-2,.,CASRRSGGRGNTIYF
TRBJ1-5,TRBV19,medium-sized,CASSILADPSNQPQHF
TRBJ2-2,TRBV5-4,medium-sized,CASSLGLASGGNTGELFF
TRBJ2-3,TRBV7-6,medium-sized,CASSTVLSTDTQYF
TRBJ1-6,TRBV12-3/TRBV12-4,medium-sized,CASSFRPIEDRAGSPLHF
TRBJ2-3,TRBV7-9,medium-sized,CASLGLAGAWDTQYF
TRBJ2-3,TRBV20-1,medium-sized,CSASAGANTQYF
TRBJ2-3,TRBV13,medium-sized,CASSFGGAGTDTQYF
TRBJ2-7,TRBV19,large,CASSATGKALDEQYF
TRBJ1-1,TRBV6-2/TRBV6-3,.,CASSSWGRNTEAFF
TRBJ2-2,TRBV29-1,.,CSVVLAGGQITGELFF
TRBJ1-2,TRBV18,.,CASSLAGTVYGYTF
TRBJ1-1,TRBV11-1,medium-sized,CASSPDWNTEAFF